The source of this T cell receptor (beta chain) is a study of blood T cell repertoires in COVID-19. This CDR3 region has 13 residues. V was trimmed by 4 bases and J by 4 bases, leaving 9 bases between them. CDR1 and CDR2 (germline): MNHEY, SVGEGT. Only in-frame clones appear in the TCRdb table, and some are missing; sequencing was by immunoSEQ multiplex PCR. Among roughly 140,000 clones listed, roughly 89% were seen once. V is TRBV6-2 or TRBV6-3 and J is TRBJ2-3; D gene uncertain. The source material was peripheral blood. The sequence came from a woman between 35 and 50 years old with acute or convalescent COVID-19. DNA of the CDR3: TGTGCCAGCAGTTCCGCTAACGCAGATACGCAGTATTTT. Protein: CASSSANADTQYF.